This entry describes one T cell receptor beta chain. Its antigen is unknown. TCRdb redid the calling of the reads with MiXCR, one entry per CDR3 protein. The top ten clones hold roughly 12% of a sample with 800,000 to 950,000 distinct CDR3 sequences, 32% of them seen once. This sample stems from a study of T cell repertoires in cytomegalovirus infection. Study as a whole: TCR beta signatures that were public indicated CMV infection and matching HLA type.

The germline V gene has CDR1 MDHEN and CDR2 SYDVKM. Trimming took 3 bases from V and 5 from J; bases not matched to a gene: 5. This CDR3 is built from 15 residues. Study results and caveats: Dominating the ex vivo response were TCR beta clonotypes that were CMV-specific and HLA-C-restricted.

The source material was cultured CD8+ T cells from PBMCs, sampled from culture after CMV antigen stimulation. The V call is TRBV28, the J call TRBJ1-5, with 9 bases matching TRBD1. This clonotype originated in a human donor in good health (CMV status not recorded). Some clones in this sample may be carry-over from other donors' samples. CDR3 sequence (DNA): TGTGCCAGCAGTTTCCTGGGACAGGGCGATCAGCCCCAGCATTTT. It encodes CASSFLGQGDQPQHF.